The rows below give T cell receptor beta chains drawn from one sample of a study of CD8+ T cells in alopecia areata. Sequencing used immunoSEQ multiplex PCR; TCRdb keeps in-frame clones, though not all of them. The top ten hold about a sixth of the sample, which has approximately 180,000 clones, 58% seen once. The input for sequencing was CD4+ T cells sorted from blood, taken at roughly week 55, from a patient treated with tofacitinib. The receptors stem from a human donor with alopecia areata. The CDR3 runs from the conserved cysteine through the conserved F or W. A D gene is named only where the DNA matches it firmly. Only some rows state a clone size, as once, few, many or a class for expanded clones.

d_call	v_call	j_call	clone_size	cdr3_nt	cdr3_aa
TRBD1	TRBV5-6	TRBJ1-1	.	TGTGCCAGCAGTGGACAGGGGGTTACTGAAGCTTTCTTT	CASSGQGVTEAFF
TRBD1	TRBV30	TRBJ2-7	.	TGTGCCTGGAGCCTCGGACAGGGTACCTCAAAACTTGGCTTC	CAWSLGQGTSKLGF
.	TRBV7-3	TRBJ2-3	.	TGTGCCAGCAGCCCCGGTCGGGGAGATACGCAGTATTTT	CASSPGRGDTQYF
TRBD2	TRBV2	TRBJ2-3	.	TGTGCCAGCAGACCCGGGGGGAAGGCTCACTCTGATACGCAGTATTTT	CASRPGGKAHSDTQYF
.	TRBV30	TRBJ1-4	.	TGTGCCTGGAGTAGCAGCGAAAAACTGTTTTTT	CAWSSSEKLFF
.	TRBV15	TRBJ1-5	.	TGTGCCACCAGCAGAGAATCGAGGACAGCAGAGCATTTT	CATSRESRTAEHF
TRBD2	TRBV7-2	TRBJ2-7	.	TGTGCCAGCAGCTTAGTCCTGGGACTAAATTACGAGCAGTACTTC	CASSLVLGLNYEQYF
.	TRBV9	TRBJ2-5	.	TGTGCCAGCAGCGTAGCGGGGGCGCGGGAGACCCAGTACTTC	CASSVAGARETQYF
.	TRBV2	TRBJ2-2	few	TGTGCCAGTTGCAGAGCCTCGAACACCGGGGAGCTGTTTTTT	CASCRASNTGELFF
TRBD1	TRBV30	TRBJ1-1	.	TGTGCCTGGAGCCAACGACAGGGGGCAGGTGGCACTGAAGCTTTCTTT	CAWSQRQGAGGTEAFF
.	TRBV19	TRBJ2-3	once	TGTGCCAGTACTCGCCCCGGGGTTAAGGATACGCAGTATTTT	CASTRPGVKDTQYF
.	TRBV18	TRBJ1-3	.	TGTGCCAGCTCACTGGACCGTCCTGGTTCGTTCGGAAACACCATATATTTT	CASSLDRPGSFGNTIYF
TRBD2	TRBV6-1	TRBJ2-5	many	TGTGCCAGCAGTGAAGAACTAGCGGGGGGGTCGGGAGAGACCCAGTACTTC	CASSEELAGGSGETQYF
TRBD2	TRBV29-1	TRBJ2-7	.	TGCAGCGTACCGGGGACTAGCTCCTACGAGCAGTACTTC	CSVPGTSSYEQYF
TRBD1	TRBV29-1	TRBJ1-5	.	TGCAGCGTGGCGTTCGGGACAGGGGATCAGCCCCAGCATTTT	CSVAFGTGDQPQHF
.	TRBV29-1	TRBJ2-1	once	TGCAGCAAGACTGGCGTGATAAACAATGAGCAGTTCTTC	CSKTGVINNEQFF
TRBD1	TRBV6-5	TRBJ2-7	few	TGTGCCAGCAGTTACTCGACAGGGACCTCCTACGAGCAGTACTTC	CASSYSTGTSYEQYF
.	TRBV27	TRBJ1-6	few	TGTGCCAGCAGTTTTGGGGGGTCACCCCTCCACTTT	CASSFGGSPLHF
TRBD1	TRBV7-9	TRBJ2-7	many	TGTGCCAGCAGCGACAGGGTAATCTCCTACGAGCAGTACTTC	CASSDRVISYEQYF
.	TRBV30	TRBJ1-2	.	TGTGCCTGGGAGGGGTATGGCTACACCTTC	CAWEGYGYTF
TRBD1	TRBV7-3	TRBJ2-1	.	TGTGCCAGCAGCTTGCTTGGGACAGGGCGCAATGAGCAGTTCTTC	CASSLLGTGRNEQFF
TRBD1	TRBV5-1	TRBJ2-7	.	TGCGCCAGCAGCCTGGGACAGGGAGGGAACGAGCAGTACTTC	CASSLGQGGNEQYF
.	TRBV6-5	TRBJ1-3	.	TGTGCCAGCGGGCAGGTGAACCGAAACACCATATATTTT	CASGQVNRNTIYF
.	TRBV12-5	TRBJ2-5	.	TGTGCTAGTGGTTTCGTACAGGGGGGGAAAGAGACCCAGTACTTC	CASGFVQGGKETQYF
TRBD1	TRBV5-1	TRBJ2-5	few	TGCGCCAGCAGACCGACGACAGGGGGCGCGGAGACCCAGTACTTC	CASRPTTGGAETQYF
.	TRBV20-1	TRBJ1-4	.	TGCAGTGCTTTTGAGGAAAAACTGTTTTTT	CSAFEEKLFF
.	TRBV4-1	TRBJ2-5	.	TGCGCCAGCAGCCAAGCCCGAGGTCGGGAGACCCAGTACTTC	CASSQARGRETQYF
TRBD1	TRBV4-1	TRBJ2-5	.	TGCGCCAGCAGCCAAGAAGGGACAGGGACACGGGAGACCCAGTACTTC	CASSQEGTGTRETQYF
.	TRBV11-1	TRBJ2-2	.	TGTGCCAGCAGAGTACGGAATCTAAACACCGGGGAGCTGTTTTTT	CASRVRNLNTGELFF
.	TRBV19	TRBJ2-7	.	TGTGCCAGTAGTATCGCCCTTCATCCTTCCTACGAGCAGTACTTC	CASSIALHPSYEQYF
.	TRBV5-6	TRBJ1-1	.	TGTGCCAGCAGCCGACGATCCGCAGCCACTGAAGCTTTCTTT	CASSRRSAATEAFF